The 30 T cell receptor beta chains below were found in one sample sequenced in a study of blood T cell repertoires in COVID-19 (dated by TCRdb to 2019 to 2021). The library was made by the immunoSEQ multiplex PCR assay. Sourced from immuneACCESS, this table was stored by TCRdb with only in-frame sequences that have V and J called. A share of the clones is absent; for the studies checked, an unresolved V gene accounts for under half, and the remainder has no known explanation. The sample table records fewer than 700,000 clones; around nine tenths of these occur just once. The biggest ten clones account for 7.5% to 9% of the sample. Sequencing input: peripheral blood. The receptors here all came from a woman aged 50 to 65 with COVID-19, enrolled during active disease.

V is TRBV10-3 and J is TRBJ1-2; no clear D gene. The CDR3 is made up of 11 amino acids. Germline-derived CDR1 and CDR2 are ENHRY and SYGVKD. Trimming took off 6 bases at V and 6 bases at J, with 8 bases between the two ends. DNA for the CDR3: TGTGCCATCAGCCTAGACCATGGCTACACCTTC. This translates into CAISLDHGYTF.

The CDR3 reads CASSQGVNSPLHF. The CDR3 bases are TGTGCCAGCAGCCAGGGTGTAAATTCACCCCTCCACTTT. V is TRBV6-5 and J is TRBJ1-6; perhaps TRBD1 as D (5 bases). Trimming shortened V by 6 bases and J by 7 bases, and 10 bases separated the two germline ends. The CDR3 covers 13 residues. Germline V gene data show CDR1 as MNHEY and CDR2 as SVGAGI.

The V and J genes are TRBV5-1 and TRBJ2-3; tentative D call: TRBD2 (6 bases). CDR1 SGHRS and CDR2 YFSETQ come from the germline V gene. Trimming cost V 4 bases and J 3 bases, with 18 bases left between them. The CDR3 is 16 amino acids. The CDR3 nucleotides are TGCGCCAGCAGCGCTCTTAGCGCGGGGCTAACAGATACGCAGTATTTT. Its translation is CASSALSAGLTDTQYF.

This sequence joins TRBV12-3 or TRBV12-4 and TRBJ2-7; 8 bases are shared with TRBD2. Trimming at V came to 4 bases and at J to 11 bases, leaving 4 bases not matched to a gene. This CDR3 comprises 11 residues. DNA for the CDR3: TGTGCCAGCAGTTATAGCGGGGATGAGTACTTC. Its protein product is CASSYSGDEYF.

The rearrangement uses TRBV7-2 and TRBJ1-1; D might be TRBD1 (5 bases). The CDR3 has 15 residues. V was cut by 4 bases and J by 1 base, with 13 bases left in between. CDR1 is SGHTA, CDR2 FQGNSA, per germline. The CDR3 sequence: CASSSPQVRNTEAFF. As DNA, the CDR3 is TGTGCCAGCAGCTCTCCACAGGTGCGGAACACTGAAGCTTTCTTT. Full variable domain (missing parts from reference TRBV7-2 and TRBJ1-1): GAGVSQSPSNKVTEKGKDVELRCDPISGHTALYWYRQSLGQGLEFLIYFQGNSAPDKSGLPSDRFSAERTGGSVSTLTIQRTQQEDSAVYLCASSSPQVRNTEAFFGQGTRLTVV.

The chain links TRBV7-9 to TRBJ2-1; maybe TRBD2 (5 bases). Germline V CDR1 and CDR2: SEHNR, FQNEAQ (reference sequence). Trimming shortened V by 4 bases and J by 7 bases, and 14 bases separated the two germline ends. There are 14 residues in the CDR3. CDR3 DNA: TGTGCCAGCAGCTCGCCGGGATTTAGGAATGAGCAGTTCTTC. This codes for CASSSPGFRNEQFF. Complete variable domain (other parts from reference TRBV7-9 and TRBJ2-1): DTGVSQNPRHKITKRGQNVTFRCDPISEHNRLYWYRQTLGQGPEFLTYFQNEAQLEKSRLLSDRFSAERPKGSFSTLEIQRTEQGDSAMYLCASSSPGFRNEQFFGPGTRLTVL.

J is TRBJ1-1 and V is TRBV10-1; D uncertain. Germline V gene lookup returns CDR1 WNHNN and CDR2 SYGVQD (reference sequence). CDR3 length: 11 amino acids. The ends were cut back, 3 bases at V and 9 bases at J, with 8 bases in the middle. The DNA for the CDR3 is TGCGCCAGCAGTGATAGAGGGAAAGCTTTCTTT. It is translated as CASSDRGKAFF.

This clone was observed a single time. The chain employs TRBV5-1 and TRBJ1-1; TRBD1 is a possible D gene (5 bases). The CDR3 extends over 14 amino acids. Per the germline V gene, CDR1 is SGHRS and CDR2 is YFSETQ. V shed 4 bases and J shed 1 base, with 11 bases lying between them. CDR3 nucleotides: TGCGCCAGCAGCCCACAGGCCCGGAACACTGAAGCTTTCTTT. It encodes CASSPQARNTEAFF.

The J gene is TRBJ2-3, the V gene TRBV10-3, with D possibly matching TRBD1 (6 bases). CDR1 is ENHRY and CDR2 is SYGVKD in the germline V gene. Deletions cut 2 bases from V and 5 bases from J, with 11 bases between. There are 14 residues in the CDR3. Here the CDR3 DNA reads TGTGCCATCAGTGAGGGGGGCGAGGGAGATACGCAGTATTTT. Protein: CAISEGGEGDTQYF.

This clone was counted a single time. V and J are TRBV2 and TRBJ1-1; a weak D match, TRBD1 (6 bases). CDR3 size: 14 residues. Per germline, CDR1 SNHLY and CDR2 FYNNEI. Trimming pared 5 bases from V and 3 bases from J, leaving 13 bases between. The CDR3 here is CASSRYREDTEAFF. Here the CDR3 DNA reads TGTGCCAGCAGTCGTTACAGGGAAGACACTGAAGCTTTCTTT.

This clone was recorded only once. The chain carries TRBV19 and TRBJ1-5; D perhaps matches TRBD1 (5 bases). V lost 4 bases to trimming and J lost 5 bases, with 12 bases between them. This CDR3 contains 14 residues. Germline V gives CDR1 LNHDA, CDR2 SQIVND (reference sequence). This CDR3 reads CASSTGTDHQPQHF. CDR3 nucleotide sequence: TGTGCCAGTAGTACCGGGACTGACCATCAGCCCCAGCATTTT.

The chain is built from TRBV7-8 and TRBJ2-2, with D uncertain. V was clipped by 10 bases and J by 2 bases, with 14 bases between them. The CDR3 contains 14 residues. The germline V gene encodes CDR1 SGHVS and CDR2 FQNEAQ. CDR3: CAIPHRRNTGELFF. The CDR3 DNA reads TGTGCCATCCCCCACCGGAGAAACACCGGGGAGCTGTTTTTT.

The V and J genes are TRBV6-5 and TRBJ2-2; 12 bases agree with TRBD2. The CDR3 is 14 residues long. Per the germline V gene, CDR1 is MNHEY and CDR2 is SVGAGI. Losses at the gene ends were 6 bases for V and 6 bases for J; bases not matched to a gene: 2. CDR3 nucleotide sequence: TGTGCCAGCAGGCCTAGCGGGGGGGCCGGGGAGCTGTTTTTT. Its protein is CASRPSGGAGELFF.

This chain links TRBV18 with TRBJ1-1; possibly TRBD1 for D (6 bases). Per germline, CDR1 KGHSH and CDR2 LQKENI. V gave up 0 bases and J gave up 2 bases, with 13 bases separating them. CDR3 size: 16 residues. CDR3 in DNA: TGTGCCAGCTCACCACCGCCCCCGGGGGGCAACACTGAAGCTTTCTTT. It is translated as CASSPPPPGGNTEAFF.

The chain employs TRBV30 and TRBJ2-7; 10 bases align to TRBD1. Germline CDR1 GTSNPN, CDR2 SVGIG (reference sequence). J was trimmed by 6 bases and V by 4 bases; bases with no gene match: 9. The CDR3 has 14 residues. The CDR3 sequence: CAWTSGTGVGEQYF. CDR3 DNA: TGTGCCTGGACATCCGGGACAGGGGTCGGCGAGCAGTACTTC.

The gene calls are TRBV5-4 and TRBJ1-1; D remains unclear. Trimming took 4 bases from V and 0 from J, leaving 13 bases between them. The CDR3 totals 15 residues. From germline, CDR1 is SGHNT and CDR2 YYREEE (reference sequence). The CDR3 coding sequence is TGTGCCAGCAGCCTCGCGAGGGATATGAACACTGAAGCTTTCTTT. Its protein is CASSLARDMNTEAFF.

This clone has just a few counts. V usage is TRBV11-1 and J usage is TRBJ2-7; 9 positions agree with TRBD1. The germline V gene encodes CDR1 SGHAT and CDR2 FQDESV (reference sequence). CDR3 length: 16 residues. V dropped 1 base and J dropped 2; count of bases not matched to a gene: 6. CDR3 protein: CASSLDGGTGTYEQYF. Here the CDR3 DNA reads TGTGCCAGCAGCTTAGATGGTGGGACAGGGACCTACGAGCAGTACTTC.

This rearrangement joins TRBV19 to TRBJ1-2; TRBD1 matches at 8 bases. Per the germline V gene, CDR1 is LNHDA and CDR2 is SQIVND (reference sequence). V gave up 4 bases and J gave up 6 bases; unmatched junction bases: 10. CDR3 length equals 15 residues. The CDR3 nucleotides read TGTGCCAGTAGTACCCCGAAGGACAGGGTTGATGGCTACACCTTC. Its translation: CASSTPKDRVDGYTF. Using reference TRBV19 and TRBJ1-2 for the parts outside the CDR3, the full variable domain is DGGITQSPKYLFRKEGQNVTLSCEQNLNHDAMYWYRQDPGQGLRLIYYSQIVNDFQKGDIAEGYSVSREKKESFPLTVTSAQKNPTAFYLCASSTPKDRVDGYTFGSGTRLTVV.

The V and J genes are TRBV30 and TRBJ2-1, with 8 bases lining up with TRBD2. V lost 0 bases and J lost 10; bases outside the gene matches: 14. The CDR3 spans 16 residues. CDR1 and CDR2 from the germline V gene are GTSNPN and SVGIG (reference sequence). CDR3 sequence: CAWSVLLAEAMGEQFF. The CDR3, as DNA: TGTGCCTGGAGTGTTTTACTAGCGGAGGCCATGGGGGAGCAGTTCTTC.

Written as DNA, the CDR3 is TGTGCCAGCAGCTTAAGGGGATATAGCAATCAGCCCCAGCATTTT. Protein sequence: CASSLRGYSNQPQHF. The chain is built from TRBV11-2 and TRBJ1-5; D perhaps matches TRBD1 (5 bases). V was pared by 2 bases and J by 0 bases, with 8 bases between. This CDR3 is 15 amino acids long. CDR1 is SGHAT, CDR2 FQNNGV, per germline.

This rearrangement joins TRBV7-3 to TRBJ2-6; the match to TRBD1 covers 9 bases. The CDR3 contains 16 residues. The V and J ends lost 5 bases and 2 bases, in that order; junction bases with no gene match: 4. The germline CDR1 and CDR2 sequences are SGHTA and FQGTGA. DNA for the CDR3: TGTGCCAGCAGCCCTACAGGGGGCGCTGGGGCCAACGTCCTGACTTTC. Translating gives CASSPTGGAGANVLTF.

The chain couples TRBV28 to TRBJ1-4, with 9 bases identical to TRBD1. V lost 8 bases to trimming and J lost 8 bases; unmatched junction nucleotides: 9. Germline V lookup: CDR1 MDHEN, CDR2 SYDVKM. The CDR3 loop spans 14 amino acids. The CDR3 region is CASGKQGAEEKLFF. For the CDR3, the DNA is TGTGCCAGCGGAAAACAGGGGGCGGAGGAAAAACTGTTTTTT.

This chain links TRBV9 with TRBJ2-3, with 7 bases matching TRBD1. The CDR3 covers 15 residues. Germline values: CDR1 SGDLS, CDR2 YYNGEE. The V segment lost 10 bases and the J segment 0 bases; nucleotides outside the gene matches: 11. The CDR3 loop is CAGTRTGVSTDTQYF. Here the CDR3 DNA reads TGTGCCGGCACCCGGACAGGAGTTAGCACAGATACGCAGTATTTT.

This clone was seen only once. The V call is TRBV13, the J call TRBJ1-1, with 7 bases that match TRBD1. The V gene end was trimmed by 7 bases and the J gene end by 5 bases; junction bases not matched to a gene: 10. The CDR3 has 14 residues. Germline CDR1 and CDR2: PRHDT and FYEKMQ (reference sequence). CDR3 DNA sequence: TGTGCCAGCACCTCCTACAGGGGACGAACTGAAGCTTTCTTT. Its translation is CASTSYRGRTEAFF. Full variable domain (rest looked up from reference TRBV13 and TRBJ1-1): AAGVIQSPRHLIKEKRETATLKCYPIPRHDTVYWYQQGPGQDPQFLISFYEKMQSDKGSIPDRFSAQQFSDYHSELNMSSLELGDSALYFCASTSYRGRTEAFFGQGTRLTVV.

J is TRBJ1-2 and V is TRBV4-2; 8 nucleotides match TRBD1. V shed 1 base and J 3 bases; nucleotides not matched to a gene: 4. The germline gives CDR1 LGHNA, CDR2 YNFKEQ. CDR3 size: 15 residues. The CDR3 DNA reads as TGTGCCAGCAGCCAAGCAGGGGGCTCGGACTATGGCTACACCTTC. This translates into CASSQAGGSDYGYTF.

V is TRBV29-1 and J is TRBJ1-2; 10 bases fit TRBD1. The V gene end was trimmed by 4 bases and the J gene end by 8 bases; junction bases not matched to a gene: 7. Germline values: CDR1 SQVTM, CDR2 ANQGSEA. The CDR3 is 13 residues long. Here the CDR3 reads CSVGRQGARGYTF. The CDR3 DNA is TGCAGCGTTGGGAGACAGGGGGCGAGAGGCTACACCTTC.

This chain connects TRBV2 to TRBJ2-1, with TRBD2 identical over 9 bases. CDR1 is SNHLY and CDR2 is FYNNEI in the germline V gene. J lost 5 bases, V lost 10 bases, and 12 bases had no gene match. This CDR3 comprises 15 residues. The CDR3 DNA reads as TGTGCCACCCTTACGCGGGGGGGCACCGACAATGAGCAGTTCTTC. It codes for CATLTRGGTDNEQFF. Full variable domain (remainder filled in from reference TRBV2 and TRBJ2-1): EPEVTQTPSHQVTQMGQEVILRCVPISNHLYFYWYRQILGQKVEFLVSFYNNEISEKSEIFDDQFSVERPDGSNFTLKIRSTKLEDSAMYFCATLTRGGTDNEQFFGPGTRLTVL.

The CDR3 bases are TGTGCCTGGAGTGTACGGGACACTGAAGCTTTCTTT. Its protein product is CAWSVRDTEAFF. The V call is TRBV30, the J call TRBJ1-1; D unclear. There are 12 residues in the CDR3. V was clipped by 0 bases and J by 3 bases, with 5 bases between them. Germline V gene data show CDR1 as GTSNPN and CDR2 as SVGIG (reference sequence). Variable domain in full (rest from reference TRBV30 and TRBJ1-1): SQTIHQWPATLVQPVGSPLSLECTVEGTSNPNLYWYRQAAGRGLQLLFYSVGIGQISSEVPQNLSASRPQDRQFILSSKKLLLSDSGFYLCAWSVRDTEAFFGQGTRLTVV.

The rearrangement joins TRBV2 to TRBJ1-1; 8 positions agree with TRBD1. Trimming cost V 2 bases and J 4 bases; bases outside gene matches: 3. The germline V gene has CDR1 SNHLY and CDR2 FYNNEI. The CDR3 totals 14 residues. CDR3: CASSETGGPTEAFF. The CDR3 nucleotides read TGTGCCAGCAGTGAAACAGGGGGTCCCACTGAAGCTTTCTTT. The whole variable domain, filled in from reference TRBV2 and TRBJ1-1, reads EPEVTQTPSHQVTQMGQEVILRCVPISNHLYFYWYRQILGQKVEFLVSFYNNEISEKSEIFDDQFSVERPDGSNFTLKIRSTKLEDSAMYFCASSETGGPTEAFFGQGTRLTVV.

The chain employs TRBV4-2 and TRBJ2-7, with D possibly being TRBD1 (5 bases). The CDR3 spans 15 residues. V lost 4 bases and J lost 5, with 18 bases in between. Germline V gene data show CDR1 as LGHNA and CDR2 as YNFKEQ. CDR3 bases: TGTGCCAGCAGCCCAAGCAGCCCAGGGCCTCACGAGCAGTACTTC. As protein: CASSPSSPGPHEQYF.